This T cell receptor beta chain was obtained from a study of T cells expressing NK-cell markers (dated by TCRdb to the early 2020s). Regarding the study in general: Roughly 8 donors provided sorted CD3+CD56+NKG2C+, CD3+CD56+NKG2C- and CD3+CD56-NKG2C+ T-cell subsets, whose TCR beta-chain repertoires were profiled. Of the eight sequenced donors, seven were found to be HCMV-seropositive and one was found to be HCMV-seronegative. The eight sequenced donors were randomly selected healthy volunteers, three men and five women. Sequencing of the libraries produced 2 x 150 bp reads on Illumina HiSeq 2000/2500, MiSeq or NextSeq. Paper-wide results and their limitations: Whether the expanded NKG2C-expressing T cell clones were specific for HCMV antigens was left unclear. In roughly 6 donors, the dominant CD3+CD56+NKG2C+ clonotypes ranked among the top 10 CD8+ clonotypes, making up 1.0-7.0% of CD8+ T cells. Those dominant clonotypes were again the most abundant among CD3+CD56-NKG2C+ cells in several donors, at about 28.3-65%.

The cysteine opens and the phenylalanine closes a CDR3 of 12 amino acids. A DNA sequence was not provided. CDR1 and CDR2 were assigned from the germline V gene as MDHEN and SYDVKM. A commercial ELISA kit detecting HCMV-specific IgG in serum was used to determine HCMV serostatus. Peripheral blood mononuclear cells were isolated from blood by Ficoll density gradient centrifugation. Concerning this clonotype itself: The target of this receptor is not known.

The sequencing machine was an Illumina HiSeq 2000. The TCR beta cDNA libraries were made using 5'RACE template switching, a step that added both a universal primer site and unique molecular identifiers. cDNA synthesis was primed from the TCR beta constant segment and was followed by two successive PCR amplification steps. In the original analysis: MIGEC handled demultiplexing of the reads and grouping by UMI, while MiTCR was used to assemble and quantify clonotypes. To remove erroneous sequences, TCR cDNA sequences were retained only when supported by two or more reads. The tcR package was used for downstream repertoire analysis, and clonotypes were matched across fractions by CDR3 nucleotide sequence plus V segment. Antigen specificity was annotated against VDJdb with VDJmatch, allowing one amino acid substitution in CDR3. Reprocessed by TCRdb, the reads give a single entry per CDR3 protein sequence, without DNA. The V and J calls, along with clone size, are taken from TCRdb and not from the paper's own processing. The sample's table lists a count of some 150,000 distinct CDR3 sequences. The ten largest clones represent more than 10% of the sample.

Source material: blood T cells: a sorted CD56 or NKG2C T cell subset, CD4+ or CD8+ T cells, or bulk PBMC T cells (not recorded which). The rearranged segments are TRBV28 and TRBJ2-3. This clonotype was obtained from a man younger than 30 in good health. Donor details come from another sample of the same person, matched by shared clones. The CDR3 region has the sequence CASASRIDTQYF.